This T cell receptor beta chain stems from a study of beta chain features in type 1 diabetes. Findings of the study overall: Unsettled here was the matter of whether HLA type influences TCRB rearrangement. The similarity of naive, central memory and Treg TCRB repertoires appeared greater among patients than among healthy donors.

V lost 7 bases, J lost 2 bases, and 16 bases lay in between. Germline loops: CDR1 MNHEY, CDR2 SVGAGI. The CDR3 loop spans 15 amino acids. The isolated RNA, all of it, was reverse transcribed, so expressed TCRB transcripts were what got sequenced. For naive, central memory and regulatory T cell samples, reads averaged roughly 3.5 million. Libraries were prepared by immunoSEQ multiplex PCR; TCRdb keeps only in-frame clonotypes and omits some of them. The table lists roughly 350,000 clones, 11% of them singletons, with approximately 0.016% in the top ten. Notes on this clone: Its specificity is not known.

The source of this sequence is a woman in her twenties or thirties in good health. V is TRBV6-5 and J is TRBJ2-3; maybe TRBD1 (6 bases). The material sequenced was naive CD4+ T cells from blood. Here the CDR3 reads CASTPRGGHTDTQYF. DNA for the CDR3: TGTGCCAGCACCCCCCGTGGGGGCCACACAGATACGCAGTATTTT.